The 24 T cell receptor beta chains listed next were all sequenced from one sample in a study of blood T cell repertoires in COVID-19. Here immunoSEQ multiplex PCR was the method, and the copy in TCRdb shows in-frame clones only, minus some. This sample has 450,000 or so clones; 80% to 90% occur once, and the top ten carry 0.9%. Sequences were obtained from peripheral blood. These receptors all stem from a man younger than 35 with COVID-19, enrolled during active disease.

The chain carries TRBV7-2 and TRBJ2-1; D might be TRBD1 (5 bases). The CDR3 loop spans 15 amino acids. The V end lost 2 bases, the J end lost 7 bases, and 15 bases lay between the germline ends. Germline-derived CDR1 and CDR2 are SGHTA and FQGNSA. Here the CDR3 reads CASSLTAGPQNEQFF. In DNA form, the CDR3 reads TGTGCCAGCAGCTTAACGGCAGGGCCCCAAAATGAGCAGTTCTTC.

The DNA of the CDR3 is TGTGCCAGCGCCGGGACTAGCGGGAGGGGGGAGCTGTTTTTT. Protein product: CASAGTSGRGELFF. The chain employs TRBV3-1 (or the pseudogene TRBV3-2) and TRBJ2-2; 15 bases align to TRBD2. The V gene's germline CDR1 is LGHDT and CDR2 YNNKEL (reference sequence). The CDR3 extends over 14 amino acids. V dropped 8 bases and J dropped 8; count of bases not matched to a gene: 3.

The chain carries TRBV4-1 and TRBJ1-5; tentative D call: TRBD1 (5 bases). The CDR3 sequence is 15 residues long. V gave up 1 base and J gave up 6 bases, with 13 bases separating them. Germline CDR1 reads MGHRA; CDR2 reads YSYEKL. CDR3 in DNA: TGCGCCAGCAGCCAAGGGCTTGGGGGGACTCAGCCCCAGCATTTT. Translated: CASSQGLGGTQPQHF.

V and J are TRBV7-8 and TRBJ1-3, with 7 positions matching TRBD1. The CDR3 is 16 residues long. The trim removed 4 bases at V and 0 bases at J, leaving 6 bases unmatched. In germline, CDR1 is SGHVS, CDR2 FQNEAQ. CDR3 amino acids: CASSYNRGDSGNTIYF. In DNA form, the CDR3 reads TGTGCCAGCAGCTATAACAGGGGCGACTCTGGAAACACCATATATTTT.

A note on this clone: The sample has other DNA sequences that encode this CDR3 too. The rearrangement links TRBV10-2 to TRBJ2-5; TRBD2 matches at 11 bases. The V segment lost 6 bases and the J segment 3 bases; nucleotides outside the gene matches: 0. Per germline, CDR1 WSHSY and CDR2 SAAADI. The CDR3 extends over 13 amino acids. The CDR3 bases are TGCGCCAGCAGACTAGCGGGAGAAGAGACCCAGTACTTC. It translates to CASRLAGEETQYF.

The V gene is TRBV27, the J gene TRBJ1-4, with a tentative D call TRBD1 (6 bases). CDR1 and CDR2 from the germline V gene are MNHEY and SMNVEV (reference sequence). The CDR3 is 15 residues long. The V and J ends lost 0 bases and 11 bases respectively, with 16 bases between them. CDR3 sequence reads: CASSLSTWSGDKLFF. CDR3 nucleotides: TGTGCCAGCAGTTTATCGACCTGGTCAGGGGATAAACTGTTTTTT.

J is TRBJ1-5 and V is TRBV19; TRBD1 matches at 8 bases. The ends lost 7 bases at V and 1 base at J; junction bases unmatched: 6. The CDR3 totals 15 residues. Germline assignment: CDR1 LNHDA and CDR2 SQIVND (reference sequence). The CDR3 loop reads CASNHGDRSNQPQHF. The CDR3 nucleotides read TGTGCCAGTAATCACGGGGACAGGAGCAATCAGCCCCAGCATTTT.

This clone showed up just a few times. The V gene is TRBV3-1 (or the pseudogene TRBV3-2), the J gene TRBJ1-2, with a tentative D call TRBD1 (5 bases). The germline V gene encodes CDR1 LGHDT and CDR2 YNNKEL (reference sequence). The V end was cut by 4 bases, the J end by 5 bases, with 14 bases between. This CDR3 is 14 amino acids long. CDR3 bases: TGTGCCAGCAGCCTTTGGGAGGACAAGTATGGCTACACCTTC. Translated, it gives CASSLWEDKYGYTF.

This clone was recorded a few times. The J gene is TRBJ2-1, the V gene TRBV2, with TRBD2 matching 15 bases. This CDR3 is built from 14 residues. V was clipped by 6 bases and J by 9 bases; unmatched bases: 3. Germline CDR1 reads SNHLY; CDR2 reads FYNNEI. The CDR3 nucleotides are TGTGCCAGCAGGGGACTAGCGGGGGGCAGTGAGCAGTTCTTC. This sequence encodes CASRGLAGGSEQFF.

The rearrangement joins TRBV6-2 or TRBV6-3 to TRBJ2-5; 11 nucleotides line up with TRBD2. The ends lost 1 base at V and 1 base at J; junction bases unmatched: 8. CDR3 length equals 18 residues. The germline V gene encodes CDR1 MNHEY and CDR2 SVGEGT. The CDR3 coding sequence is TGTGCCAGCAGTTACTACCAGGGACTAGCGGAGATCCAAGAGACCCAGTACTTC. This encodes CASSYYQGLAEIQETQYF.

The chain employs TRBV11-2 and TRBJ2-1; 9 nucleotides line up with TRBD2. The CDR3 is 13 amino acids. V lost 5 bases and J lost 6; bases outside the gene matches: 2. The germline V gene has CDR1 SGHAT and CDR2 FQNNGV. CDR3 in amino acids: CASSEGLANEQFF. The CDR3, as DNA: TGTGCCAGCAGCGAGGGACTAGCCAATGAGCAGTTCTTC.

CDR3 in amino acids: CASSLAGDVYEQFF. The CDR3, as DNA: TGTGCCAGCAGCCTAGCGGGAGATGTGTACGAGCAGTTCTTC. The chain has TRBV3-1 (or the pseudogene TRBV3-2) and TRBJ2-1; TRBD2 agrees at 9 bases. Germline loops: CDR1 LGHDT, CDR2 YNNKEL (reference sequence). Trimming removed 4 bases from V and 10 bases from J; junction bases left unmatched: 8. The CDR3 is 14 amino acids.

The chain couples TRBV5-6 to TRBJ1-6, with TRBD1 as a possible D gene (6 bases). The germline V gene has CDR1 SGHDT and CDR2 YYEEEE. The CDR3 is 15 residues long. Trimming left V 4 bases short and J 5 bases short, with 13 bases between. CDR3 sequence (DNA): TGTGCCAGCAGCCTTGGGGGCGCGAATAATTCACCCCTCCACTTT. This sequence encodes CASSLGGANNSPLHF.

This clone has only one observation. The chain has TRBV7-9 and TRBJ1-2, with D maybe TRBD1 (6 bases). The CDR3 is 15 amino acids. Germline V gene sequence: CDR1 SEHNR, CDR2 FQNEAQ (reference sequence). The germline V and J ends were trimmed by 1 base and 2 bases, with 11 bases remaining between them. The CDR3 sequence: CASSLGLGTNYGYTF. The CDR3 coding sequence is TGTGCCAGCAGCTTAGGACTTGGGACAAACTATGGCTACACCTTC.

The genes are TRBV12-5 and TRBJ2-2; 8 nucleotides match TRBD1. After removal of 0 bases from V and 0 bases from J, the junction contained 9 bases not matched to a gene. Germline values: CDR1 LGHNT, CDR2 FRNRAP. This CDR3 is 19 amino acids long. Here the CDR3 reads CASGLVLSGQGANTGELFF. CDR3 in DNA: TGTGCTAGTGGTTTGGTACTTAGCGGACAGGGCGCGAACACCGGGGAGCTGTTTTTT. Supplemented by reference TRBV12-5 and TRBJ2-2, the full variable domain reads DARVTQTPRHKVTEMGQEVTMRCQPILGHNTVFWYRQTMMQGLELLAYFRNRAPLDDSGMPKDRFSAEMPDATLATLKIQPSEPRDSAVYFCASGLVLSGQGANTGELFFGEGSRLTVL.

On this clone itself: The identical CDR3 is also encoded by other nucleotide sequences in the sample. The CDR3 sequence is CASSLTGNTGELFF. CDR3 nucleotides: TGTGCCAGCAGCTTGACAGGGAACACCGGGGAGCTGTTTTTT. The chain joins TRBV7-9 to TRBJ2-2; D perhaps matches TRBD1 (6 bases). Germline V gene lookup returns CDR1 SEHNR and CDR2 FQNEAQ (reference sequence). This CDR3 has 14 residues. V was trimmed by 3 bases and J by 1 base, leaving 6 bases between them.

This sequence joins TRBV2 and TRBJ2-2; 14 bases fit TRBD2. The CDR3 length is 17 residues. With 6 bases clipped from V and 4 bases from J, the junction kept 7 bases outside the gene matches. Germline V CDR1 and CDR2: SNHLY, FYNNEI. CDR3 loop: CASRGLAGVWGTGELFF. As DNA, the CDR3 is TGTGCCAGCAGGGGACTAGCGGGAGTATGGGGCACCGGGGAGCTGTTTTTT.

This chain uses TRBV11-2 with TRBJ2-3, with 10 bases lining up with TRBD2. Germline assignment: CDR1 SGHAT and CDR2 FQNNGV. The CDR3 is made up of 14 amino acids. V was clipped by 4 bases and J by 14 bases; unmatched bases: 12. The CDR3 sequence: CASSSSPAGGPRYF. DNA for the CDR3: TGTGCCAGCAGCTCATCTCCAGCGGGAGGGCCGCGGTATTTT.

The chain carries TRBV19 and TRBJ2-1; TRBD2 aligns across 9 bases. Unmatched junction bases numbered 17, after V lost 4 bases and J lost 7 bases. Per germline, CDR1 LNHDA and CDR2 SQIVND (reference sequence). This CDR3 spans 18 amino acids. The CDR3 bases are TGTGCCAGTAGTAACCTTCTCTGGCGGGAGGGGAGGGGGAATGAGCAGTTCTTC. As protein: CASSNLLWREGRGNEQFF.

This clone has only a few counts. The V and J genes are TRBV19 and TRBJ1-6; a weak D match, TRBD1 (5 bases). V lost 2 bases, J lost 4 bases, and 6 bases lay in between. This CDR3 is built from 14 residues. Germline CDR1 is LNHDA and CDR2 is SQIVND (reference sequence). The CDR3 reads CASSITGYNSPLHF. The CDR3 bases are TGTGCCAGTAGTATAACAGGTTATAATTCACCCCTCCACTTT.

V usage is TRBV10-2 and J usage is TRBJ1-1; a weak D match, TRBD1 (5 bases). In germline, CDR1 is WSHSY, CDR2 SAAADI. The CDR3 covers 14 residues. Trimming removed 3 bases at V and 6 bases at J, with 14 bases between. CDR3 sequence reads: CASSESGGYPEAFF. For the CDR3, the DNA is TGCGCCAGCAGTGAATCGGGGGGTTACCCTGAAGCTTTCTTT.

This chain connects TRBV4-1 to TRBJ2-1, with TRBD2 identical over 14 bases. The length of the CDR3 is 16 residues. V shed 3 bases, J shed 4 bases, and the junction held 2 bases outside the gene matches. Germline CDR1 MGHRA, CDR2 YSYEKL. CDR3 sequence (DNA): TGCGCCAGCAGCCAGGGACTAGCGGGAGTGTACAATGAGCAGTTCTTC. Its protein is CASSQGLAGVYNEQFF.

V gene TRBV6-5 combines with J gene TRBJ1-2; weak D call: TRBD1 (5 bases). The germline V gene has CDR1 MNHEY and CDR2 SVGAGI. The CDR3 has 13 amino acids. V lost 8 bases, J lost 4 bases, and 14 bases lay in between. This CDR3 is CASVGAGGYGYTF. CDR3 nucleotides: TGTGCCAGCGTAGGGGCGGGAGGCTATGGCTACACCTTC.

This chain uses TRBV11-3 with TRBJ2-2; the match to TRBD1 covers 7 bases. Germline V gene sequence: CDR1 SGHNT, CDR2 YENEEA. After removal of 4 bases from V and 1 base from J, the junction contained 0 bases not matched to a gene. This CDR3 has 14 amino acids. CDR3 DNA: TGTGCCAGCAGCTGGACAGGGAACACCGGGGAGCTGTTTTTT. It yields the protein CASSWTGNTGELFF.